The 18 T cell receptor beta chains listed next were all sequenced from one sample in a study of T-cell reconstitution after alpha-beta-depleted transplantation in children (TCRdb year 2016). The sample's treatment or condition label, in plain terms: allogeneic hematopoietic cell transplantation with graft depleted of TCRalphabeta T cells and CD19 B cells. Library preparation was by PCR. Sequencer: Illumina HiSeq 2500. Molecular barcoding was employed in the preparation of TCR libraries, with unique molecular identifiers being used to normalize TCRbeta repertoire quantification. TCRdb reanalyzed the raw reads on its own, using fastp at Q25 for trimming and MiXCR for clone calling, and kept in-frame beta chains. Every entry covers one CDR3 protein and lists the most common genes and DNA from its rows. Within this sample are some 600,000 distinct CDR3 sequences, with over 10% of them counted one time only. In total, the top ten clones hold approximately 2% of the sample.

The material sequenced was PBMCs, mostly from graft donor cells, taken 360 days after TCRalphabeta/CD19-depleted stem cell transplant. All receptors come from a male patient younger than 18 who had a stem cell transplant for acute myeloid leukemia, so the T cells may come from the graft donor.

Remarks on this clonotype: A read error is possible here, since a much larger clone lies one base away. This chain connects TRBV10-3 to TRBJ2-7; 13 positions match TRBD2. The CDR3 extends over 16 amino acids. Germline CDR1 ENHRY, CDR2 SYGVKD. In DNA form, the CDR3 reads TGTGCCATCAGTGAGGGACTAGCGGGAGATTCCTACGAGGAGTACTTC. Amino acids: CAISEGLAGDSYEEYF.

This clonotype was detected only a few times. The gene calls are TRBV29-1 and TRBJ2-7, with TRBD2 identical over 7 bases. This CDR3 comprises 11 residues. Germline V gene data show CDR1 as SQVTM and CDR2 as ANQGSEA. V lost 6 bases to trimming and J lost 11 bases; unmatched junction nucleotides: 10. CDR3 sequence reads: CSVEFRTREYF. The CDR3 DNA follows: TGCAGCGTCGAATTCAGGACTAGGGAGTACTTC.

This sequence joins TRBV11-1 and TRBJ2-1; 13 bases are a match to TRBD2. V lost 1 base, J lost 10 bases, and 19 bases stayed unmatched. Germline V gene data show CDR1 as SGHAT and CDR2 as FQDESV (reference sequence). The CDR3 has 20 amino acids. The CDR3, as DNA: TGTGCCAGCAGCTTAGGTATGTCCACTAGCGGGAGGGCCTCGCCGTGGGAGCAGTTCTTC. Amino acids: CASSLGMSTSGRASPWEQFF. Variable domain in full (rest from reference TRBV11-1 and TRBJ2-1): EAEVAQSPRYKITEKSQAVAFWCDPISGHATLYWYRQILGQGPELLVQFQDESVVDDSQLPKDRFSAERLKGVDSTLKIQPAELGDSAMYLCASSLGMSTSGRASPWEQFFGPGTRLTVL.

This chain links TRBV4-3 with TRBJ2-1; 9 bases are shared with TRBD2. Germline assignment: CDR1 LGHNA and CDR2 YSLEER. There are 15 residues in the CDR3. V was clipped by 1 base and J by 6 bases; unmatched bases: 4. The DNA for the CDR3 is TGCGCCAGCAGCCAAGGCCCAGCGGGGGGCAATGAGCAGTTCTTC. Translation: CASSQGPAGGNEQFF.

This clonotype was observed a handful of times. The chain employs TRBV4-2 and TRBJ1-5, with 7 bases lining up with TRBD1. Germline V CDR1 and CDR2: LGHNA, YNFKEQ. CDR3 length: 16 residues. V gave up 0 bases and J gave up 4 bases; unmatched junction bases: 6. In DNA, the CDR3 is TGTGCCAGCAGCCAAGATACCGGGACAGCAAATCAGCCCCAGCATTTT. Translation gives CASSQDTGTANQPQHF.

This clonotype was seen only a few times. The genes are TRBV2 and TRBJ2-7; D possibly corresponds to TRBD1 (6 bases). The germline V gene has CDR1 SNHLY and CDR2 FYNNEI. The ends were cut back, 1 base at V and 2 bases at J, with 12 bases in the middle. The CDR3 extends over 15 amino acids. The CDR3 region has the DNA TGTGCCAGCAGTGAAGTTTACAGGGTCCCCTACGAGCAGTACTTC. Amino acids: CASSEVYRVPYEQYF.

The chain is built from TRBV20-1 and TRBJ2-1, with 9 bases lining up with TRBD2. Trimming cost V 1 base and J 8 bases; bases outside gene matches: 9. The germline V gene encodes CDR1 DFQATT and CDR2 SNEGSKA (reference sequence). The CDR3 covers 15 residues. Here the CDR3 reads CSARVASGIEDEQFF. The CDR3 DNA reads TGCAGTGCTAGAGTGGCTAGCGGGATAGAAGATGAGCAGTTCTTC.

This clonotype has a handful of counts. This chain joins TRBV3-1 and TRBJ2-2, with a possible D match to TRBD2 (6 bases). CDR1 is LGHDT and CDR2 is YNNKEL in the germline V gene (reference sequence). The CDR3 loop spans 18 amino acids. V was clipped by 0 bases and J by 6 bases, with 20 bases between them. The CDR3 nucleotides are TGTGCCAGCAGCCAAGATCCCCCCAGCGGAGGGTTCTCCGGGGAGCTGTTTTTT. It specifies CASSQDPPSGGFSGELFF.

This clonotype was picked up a small number of times. The rearrangement uses TRBV11-2 and TRBJ2-7; TRBD1 agrees at 9 bases. Germline V lookup: CDR1 SGHAT, CDR2 FQNNGV. V trimming: 3 bases; J trimming: 0 bases; junction bases outside the gene matches: 12. The CDR3 extends over 18 amino acids. For the CDR3, the DNA is TGTGCCAGCAGCTTCCCCGGAACAGGGGGCAAGTTCTCCTACGAGCAGTACTTC. Its translation is CASSFPGTGGKFSYEQYF.

This chain connects TRBV20-1 to TRBJ1-4, with D unclear. Trimming pared 1 base from V and 1 base from J, leaving 7 bases between. This CDR3 has 14 residues. Per germline, CDR1 DFQATT and CDR2 SNEGSKA (reference sequence). DNA of the CDR3: TGCAGTGCTAGAGCACGGGGAACTAATGAAAAACTGTTTTTT. As protein: CSARARGTNEKLFF.

V gene TRBV7-2 combines with J gene TRBJ2-3, with TRBD1 matching 8 bases. The CDR3 extends over 15 amino acids. With 4 bases clipped from V and 6 bases from J, the junction kept 9 bases outside the gene matches. The germline V gene encodes CDR1 SGHTA and CDR2 FQGNSA. The CDR3 region has the DNA TGTGCCAGCAGCTCACGACAGGGGAGGTACGATACGCAGTATTTT. Protein: CASSSRQGRYDTQYF.

The chain employs TRBV7-2 and TRBJ2-7; 8 nucleotides line up with TRBD2. The CDR3 extends over 15 amino acids. The junction had 9 bases not matched to a gene; V was cut back by 4 bases and J by 4 bases. CDR1 is SGHTA and CDR2 is FQGNSA in the germline V gene. The CDR3 region is CASSSSGGSAYEQYF. CDR3 DNA sequence: TGTGCCAGCAGCTCCAGCGGGGGTTCGGCTTACGAGCAGTACTTC. Variable domain in full (rest from reference TRBV7-2 and TRBJ2-7): GAGVSQSPSNKVTEKGKDVELRCDPISGHTALYWYRQSLGQGLEFLIYFQGNSAPDKSGLPSDRFSAERTGGSVSTLTIQRTQQEDSAVYLCASSSSGGSAYEQYFGPGTRLTVT.

The genes are TRBV20-1 and TRBJ2-1, with 10 bases fitting TRBD2. With V trimmed by 5 bases and J by 4 bases, 5 bases remained unmatched. The CDR3 runs 14 residues. The V gene's germline CDR1 is DFQATT and CDR2 SNEGSKA (reference sequence). The CDR3 sequence is CSALSGRLYNEQFF. The CDR3 region has the DNA TGCAGTGCTCTTAGCGGGAGGTTGTACAATGAGCAGTTCTTC.

The V call is TRBV20-1, the J call TRBJ2-3; the match to TRBD1 covers 8 bases. The CDR3 spans 13 residues. CDR1 is DFQATT and CDR2 is SNEGSKA in the germline V gene (reference sequence). J gave up 4 bases and V 5 bases, and 5 bases lay outside the gene matches. The chain's CDR3 is CSAAGQGADTQYF. The CDR3 bases are TGCAGTGCTGCCGGACAGGGAGCAGATACGCAGTATTTT.

This clonotype was observed many times. This chain links TRBV4-3 with TRBJ1-1, with D hard to call. There are 12 residues in the CDR3. Germline V gene lookup returns CDR1 LGHNA and CDR2 YSLEER. V lost 3 bases to trimming and J lost 4 bases, with 6 bases between them. The CDR3 DNA follows: TGCGCCAGCAGCCATGGAGGCACTGAAGCTTTCTTT. Protein product: CASSHGGTEAFF.

This clonotype has a count of ten or more. The CDR3 bases are TGCAGTGCTCTTCGGACTCGCGGGAGCCGCCAAGAGACCCAGTACTTC. Amino acids: CSALRTRGSRQETQYF. This sequence joins TRBV20-1 and TRBJ2-5; 7 bases match TRBD2. V gave up 5 bases and J gave up 1 base; unmatched junction bases: 13. Germline values: CDR1 DFQATT, CDR2 SNEGSKA (reference sequence). The length of the CDR3 is 16 residues.

This clonotype turned up a few times. The chain has TRBV11-2 and TRBJ2-3; unclear D gene. Germline V gene lookup returns CDR1 SGHAT and CDR2 FQNNGV. The CDR3 totals 15 residues. The V end lost 5 bases, the J end lost 3 bases, and 15 bases lay between the germline ends. The CDR3 coding sequence is TGTGCCAGCAGCCCCGGCGCCCTTAGGACAGATACGCAGTATTTT. This sequence encodes CASSPGALRTDTQYF.

This clonotype was recorded at least ten times. The V gene is TRBV12-5, the J gene TRBJ1-1; D is uncertain. CDR3 size: 11 residues. V was trimmed by 9 bases and J by 7 bases, leaving 12 bases between them. Germline CDR1 and CDR2: LGHNT and FRNRAP. The CDR3 DNA follows: TGTGCTAGCGCTGCGGCAGATGAAGCTTTCTTT. Amino acids: CASAAADEAFF.